These 32 T cell receptor beta chains share one sample of origin, sequenced in a study of T-cell reconstitution after alpha-beta-depleted transplantation in children. Unique molecular identifiers were incorporated during preparation of the TCRbeta library. In TCRdb, the PCR reads were re-called with MiXCR into one record per CDR3 protein. Of about 340,000 distinct CDR3 sequences listed, more than 10% are singletons. This material consisted of PBMCs, taken from the stem cell graft. These receptors all come from a human donor who donated a stem cell graft to a child with Fanconi anemia.

Note on this clonotype: This may be a read error, as it is one base from a much larger clone. The chain employs TRBV20-1 and TRBJ2-3; 7 bases align to TRBD2. Trimming took 3 bases from V and 6 from J; bases not matched to a gene: 15. CDR1 DFQATT and CDR2 SNEGSKA come from the germline V gene (reference sequence). The CDR3 runs 16 residues. The CDR3 region has the DNA TGCAGTGCTAGGGTTCGTCCTCGCGGGGGTCCCGATACGCAGTATTTT. It codes for CSARVRPRGGPDTQYF.

This chain joins TRBV6-5 and TRBJ1-1, with D tentatively TRBD1 (5 bases). Germline CDR1 and CDR2: MNHEY and SVGAGI. This CDR3 is 13 amino acids long. V dropped 4 bases and J dropped 9 bases, with 15 bases sitting between them. The CDR3 DNA sequence: TGTGCCAGCAGTTCCGGGACGTTGGGGCAAGCTTTCTTT. It translates to CASSSGTLGQAFF.

This rearrangement joins TRBV2 to TRBJ1-5; perhaps TRBD1 as D (5 bases). Germline V gene lookup returns CDR1 SNHLY and CDR2 FYNNEI. The CDR3 extends over 15 amino acids. V was pared by 7 bases and J by 6 bases, with 19 bases between. The CDR3 nucleotides are TGTGCCAGCACCCGGGACCCGACTGGACGTCAGCCCCAGCATTTT. The encoded protein is CASTRDPTGRQPQHF.

This clonotype was recorded at least ten times. The gene calls are TRBV20-1 and TRBJ1-1; no firm D call. Germline V lookup: CDR1 DFQATT, CDR2 SNEGSKA (reference sequence). The CDR3 contains 14 residues. Trimming pared 0 bases from V and 3 bases from J, leaving 11 bases between. CDR3 DNA: TGCAGTGCTAGAGATCAAAGTCGCTACACTGAAGCTTTCTTT. Its protein product is CSARDQSRYTEAFF.

The table lists this clonotype with many counts. The CDR3 DNA is TGTGCCAGCAGTTGGGGGAGGGGGGACATTCAGTACTTC. As protein: CASSWGRGDIQYF. This sequence joins TRBV12-3 or TRBV12-4 and TRBJ2-4; weak D call: TRBD2 (7 bases). V was pared by 4 bases and J by 8 bases, with 12 bases between. The CDR3 spans 13 residues.

V gene TRBV18 combines with J gene TRBJ2-5; weak D call: TRBD2 (6 bases). The CDR3 length is 16 residues. Germline CDR1 and CDR2: KGHSH and LQKENI. The V and J ends lost 3 bases and 0 bases respectively, with 14 bases between them. The CDR3 spells CASSPAEDYNQETQYF. In DNA, the CDR3 is TGTGCCAGCTCACCCGCTGAGGACTACAACCAAGAGACCCAGTACTTC.

This clonotype was seen a few times. This chain joins TRBV7-9 and TRBJ1-1; 7 nucleotides align to TRBD1. V gave up 7 bases and J gave up 4 bases; unmatched junction bases: 6. CDR1 SEHNR and CDR2 FQNEAQ come from the germline V gene (reference sequence). The CDR3 contains 13 residues. This CDR3 is CASILSGGTEAFF. The CDR3 DNA follows: TGTGCCAGCATCCTTTCAGGGGGCACTGAAGCTTTCTTT.

The chain couples TRBV12-3 or TRBV12-4 to TRBJ2-7; no reliable D call. CDR3 size: 12 residues. Trimming stripped 5 bases from V and 6 bases from J, with 11 bases between. The CDR3 is CASSMGISEQYF. The CDR3 DNA sequence: TGTGCCAGCAGTATGGGGATAAGCGAGCAGTACTTC.

The table lists this clonotype with many counts. The chain combines TRBV24-1 with TRBJ2-1, with 9 bases that match TRBD1. V was clipped by 4 bases and J by 5 bases; unmatched bases: 8. Germline V gene lookup returns CDR1 KGHDR and CDR2 SFDVKD. The CDR3 contains 16 residues. CDR3 in DNA: TGTGCCACCAGTGAGCGAGGGACAGGGAGTGACAATGAGCAGTTCTTC. It encodes CATSERGTGSDNEQFF.

The rearrangement uses TRBV6-5 and TRBJ1-5; 9 nucleotides line up with TRBD1. Germline CDR1 MNHEY, CDR2 SVGAGI. The CDR3 spans 16 residues. Trimming took 2 bases from V and 4 from J; bases not matched to a gene: 6. The CDR3 DNA is TGTGCCAGCAGTTACCTGGGACAGGGAGAAAATCAGCCCCAGCATTTT. Its protein product is CASSYLGQGENQPQHF.

This clonotype has more than one count but fewer than ten. The V and J genes are TRBV4-3 and TRBJ1-1; 7 positions agree with TRBD1. There are 14 residues in the CDR3. From germline, CDR1 is LGHNA and CDR2 YSLEER. The trim removed 1 base at V and 4 bases at J, leaving 3 bases unmatched. CDR3 sequence (DNA): TGCGCCAGCAGCCAAGTGACAGGGACCACTGAAGCTTTCTTT. Amino acid sequence: CASSQVTGTTEAFF.

This clonotype was recorded a few times. The genes are TRBV4-3 and TRBJ1-2; 7 positions match TRBD1. V lost 0 bases to trimming and J lost 7 bases; unmatched junction nucleotides: 8. Germline CDR1 LGHNA, CDR2 YSLEER. The CDR3 runs to 15 residues. This chain's CDR3 is CASSQDGQDLGGYTF. The CDR3, as DNA: TGCGCCAGCAGCCAAGACGGACAGGATCTGGGTGGCTACACCTTC.

This chain's CDR3 is CSGAGTLNTEAFF. DNA for the CDR3: TGCAGTGGAGCAGGGACTTTGAACACTGAAGCTTTCTTT. The chain employs TRBV20-1 and TRBJ1-1, with a weak D call TRBD1 (5 bases). Germline V CDR1 and CDR2: DFQATT, SNEGSKA (reference sequence). The CDR3 length is 13 residues. Trimming removed 7 bases at V and 0 bases at J, with 12 bases between.

V and J are TRBV18 and TRBJ1-1, with D unclear. This CDR3 contains 14 residues. The germline gives CDR1 KGHSH, CDR2 LQKENI. The V end was cut by 6 bases, the J end by 2 bases, with 13 bases between. The CDR3 loop reads CASSSEALNTEAFF. The CDR3 DNA sequence: TGTGCCAGCTCCTCGGAGGCATTAAACACTGAAGCTTTCTTT.

This clonotype appeared many times. The rearrangement joins TRBV12-3 or TRBV12-4 to TRBJ2-2; possibly TRBD1 or TRBD2 for D (5 bases each). CDR3 length: 11 amino acids. V lost 8 bases and J 8 bases, leaving 9 bases between the germline ends. In nucleotides, the CDR3 is TGTGCCAGCGGGACCATAGGGGAGCTGTTTTTT. Residues: CASGTIGELFF.

The sample holds a few counts of this clonotype. The CDR3, as DNA: TGCAGCGCTCTCCTCCTAGGACAGGGAAGAGATGGCTACACCTTC. Amino acids: CSALLLGQGRDGYTF. This chain links TRBV29-1 with TRBJ1-2; 8 bases are shared with TRBD1. The CDR3 is 15 residues long. The V segment lost 7 bases and the J segment 6 bases; nucleotides outside the gene matches: 16. Per germline, CDR1 SQVTM and CDR2 ANQGSEA.

This clonotype has at least ten counts. This sequence joins TRBV15 and TRBJ2-3, with 8 nucleotides matching TRBD2. Germline V gene sequence: CDR1 LNHNV, CDR2 YYDKDF (reference sequence). The CDR3 has 15 amino acids. The junction had 3 bases not matched to a gene; V was cut back by 0 bases and J by 4 bases. CDR3 coding DNA: TGTGCCACCAGCAGAGATCGGGGGGGACCAGATACGCAGTATTTT. Translating gives CATSRDRGGPDTQYF.

Here the CDR3 reads CSVEEGLGVSEAFF. DNA for the CDR3: TGCAGCGTTGAAGAGGGACTGGGGGTTTCTGAAGCTTTCTTT. The chain combines TRBV29-1 with TRBJ1-1, with D perhaps matching TRBD1 (5 bases). V was clipped by 0 bases and J by 6 bases, with 14 bases between them. The germline V gene encodes CDR1 SQVTM and CDR2 ANQGSEA. This CDR3 has 14 amino acids. The full variable domain, with the rest looked up from reference TRBV29-1 and TRBJ1-1, is SAVISQKPSRDICQRGTSLTIQCQVDSQVTMMFWYRQQPGQSLTLIATANQGSEATYESGFVIDKFPISRPNLTFSTLTVSNMSPEDSSIYLCSVEEGLGVSEAFFGQGTRLTVV.

This clonotype was counted a few times. The V and J genes are TRBV3-1 and TRBJ1-2; a possible D gene is TRBD1 (6 bases). This CDR3 region has 12 residues. Germline V gene data show CDR1 as LGHDT and CDR2 as YNNKEL (reference sequence). Trimming took 8 bases from V and 5 from J, leaving 12 bases between them. CDR3 loop: CASGTLSYGYTF. The CDR3 DNA is TGTGCCAGCGGGACACTTTCTTATGGCTACACCTTC. Using reference TRBV3-1 and TRBJ1-2 for the parts outside the CDR3, the full variable domain is DTAVSQTPKYLVTQMGNDKSIKCEQNLGHDTMYWYKQDSKKFLKIMFSYNNKELIINETVPNRFSPKSPDKAHLNLHINSLELGDSAVYFCASGTLSYGYTFGSGTRLTVV.

The chain links TRBV12-3 or TRBV12-4 to TRBJ1-6; unclear D gene. The CDR3 covers 14 residues. Trimming shortened V by 5 bases and J by 5 bases, and 10 bases separated the two germline ends. This chain's CDR3 is CASSPNSNNSPLHF. Written as DNA, the CDR3 is TGTGCCAGCAGTCCCAACAGCAATAATTCACCCCTCCACTTT.

This clonotype was found many times. The gene calls are TRBV29-1 and TRBJ2-5; D is unresolved. Germline V gene sequence: CDR1 SQVTM, CDR2 ANQGSEA. This CDR3 has 11 residues. V was trimmed by 5 bases and J by 1 base, leaving 5 bases between them. As DNA, the CDR3 is TGCAGCGTTAACCTCCAAGAGACCCAGTACTTC. Protein product: CSVNLQETQYF.

This chain connects TRBV5-1 to TRBJ2-5, with D uncertain. Trimming shortened V by 3 bases and J by 0 bases, and 15 bases separated the two germline ends. The CDR3 totals 16 residues. Germline loops: CDR1 SGHRS, CDR2 YFSETQ. The CDR3 DNA reads TGCGCCAGCAGCTCCTCGACCGCCTGGTACCAAGAGACCCAGTACTTC. Translation: CASSSSTAWYQETQYF. Complete variable domain (other parts from reference TRBV5-1 and TRBJ2-5): KAGVTQTPRYLIKTRGQQVTLSCSPISGHRSVSWYQQTPGQGLQFLFEYFSETQRNKGNFPGRFSGRQFSNSRSEMNVSTLELGDSALYLCASSSSTAWYQETQYFGPGTRLLVL.

The chain recombines TRBV2 with TRBJ1-1; possibly TRBD1 for D (5 bases). This CDR3 is 15 amino acids long. V dropped 5 bases and J dropped 5 bases, with 18 bases sitting between them. Germline V gene sequence: CDR1 SNHLY, CDR2 FYNNEI. The CDR3 loop reads CASSTSAGRVTEAFF. In DNA form, the CDR3 reads TGTGCCAGCAGTACCTCAGCAGGGAGGGTAACTGAAGCTTTCTTT.

This clonotype was counted between two and nine times. The chain couples TRBV7-8 to TRBJ1-1; TRBD1 aligns across 9 bases. CDR3 length: 13 amino acids. Germline V gives CDR1 SGHVS, CDR2 FQNEAQ. V shed 5 bases and J 10 bases; nucleotides not matched to a gene: 8. The CDR3 DNA follows: TGTGCCAGCAGCATGACAGGGGGTGGGATAGCTTTCTTT. It yields the protein CASSMTGGGIAFF.

This clonotype was seen many times. The gene calls are TRBV14 and TRBJ2-1; D may be TRBD2 (5 bases). The V gene's germline CDR1 is SGHDN and CDR2 FVKESK. The V end was cut by 4 bases, the J end by 3 bases, with 7 bases between. The CDR3 loop spans 13 amino acids. In nucleotides, the CDR3 is TGTGCCAGCAGCCTCGGGATCTACAATGAGCAGTTCTTC. It is translated as CASSLGIYNEQFF.

This clonotype came up many times. V and J are TRBV29-1 and TRBJ2-1; TRBD1 matches at 8 bases. Germline values: CDR1 SQVTM, CDR2 ANQGSEA. The CDR3 extends over 13 amino acids. The trim removed 4 bases at V and 4 bases at J, leaving 3 bases unmatched. The CDR3 bases are TGCAGCGTTGGAACAGGGGGATACAATGAGCAGTTCTTC. Residues: CSVGTGGYNEQFF.

This clonotype was observed many times. The gene calls are TRBV3-1 and TRBJ1-3, with D hard to call. Trimming took off 4 bases at V and 1 base at J, with 8 bases between the two ends. In germline, CDR1 is LGHDT, CDR2 YNNKEL (reference sequence). CDR3 size: 14 residues. In DNA form, the CDR3 reads TGTGCCAGCAGCCCAGGTCTGTCTGGAAACACCATATATTTT. Its translation is CASSPGLSGNTIYF.

The V gene is TRBV5-1, the J gene TRBJ1-2; TRBD1 is a possible D gene (5 bases). The length of the CDR3 is 17 residues. V lost 6 bases and J 2 bases, leaving 23 bases between the germline ends. CDR1 is SGHRS, CDR2 YFSETQ, per germline. CDR3 nucleotides: TGCGCCAGCACCAACTCCCTGGGGGGGGTCCCGAACTATGGCTACACCTTC. This sequence encodes CASTNSLGGVPNYGYTF.

Notes on this clonotype: The junction and the germline gene differ at one end; a read error may be behind it. The V and J genes are TRBV20-1 and TRBJ1-5; TRBD1 aligns across 8 bases. This CDR3 has 14 residues. The germline V gene has CDR1 DFQATT and CDR2 SNEGSKA (reference sequence). The DNA for the CDR3 is TGCAGTGCTAGAGTGTCAGGGGGCAAACAGCCCCAGCATTTT. The encoded protein is CSARVSGGKQPQHF.

The rearrangement uses TRBV20-1 and TRBJ1-5; D gene unclear. The CDR3 spans 16 residues. V was clipped by 3 bases and J by 5 bases, with 20 bases between them. The germline CDR1 and CDR2 sequences are DFQATT and SNEGSKA (reference sequence). The CDR3 DNA follows: TGCAGTGCTAGGTCGGAACTCGGGCAGCTATATCAGCCCCAGCATTTT. Its protein is CSARSELGQLYQPQHF.

V and J are TRBV12-3 or TRBV12-4 and TRBJ2-2, with 11 bases matching TRBD2. The CDR3 length is 17 residues. V was clipped by 1 base and J by 7 bases; unmatched bases: 8. CDR3 region: CASSLEASGGSNGELFF. Here the CDR3 DNA reads TGTGCCAGCAGTTTAGAGGCTAGCGGGGGGTCTAACGGGGAGCTGTTTTTT.

This clonotype was observed many times. J is TRBJ1-3 and V is TRBV10-2; D uncertain. Germline V CDR1 and CDR2: WSHSY, SAAADI. The V end lost 2 bases, the J end lost 4 bases, and 9 bases lay between the germline ends. CDR3 length: 14 amino acids. CDR3 protein: CASSEMGLGNTIYF. CDR3 in DNA: TGCGCCAGCAGTGAGATGGGGTTAGGAAACACCATATATTTT.